This entry is about one TCR beta chain. Its antigen is unidentified. Data came from immunoSEQ multiplex PCR; TCRdb stores just in-frame clones and leaves some out. This table holds approximately 88,000 clones, approximately 75% found once. The record originates from a study of shared clonotypes between healthy human individuals. Study-wide results and limits: Among the subsets, naive ones generally showed larger estimated richness than memory ones.

From germline, CDR1 is MGHDK and CDR2 SYGVNS. V shed 8 bases, J shed 6 bases, and the junction held 6 bases outside the gene matches. The CDR3 has 13 amino acids. The chain couples TRBV25-1 to TRBJ2-2; 7 nucleotides agree with TRBD1. The sequencing sample was made of memory CD8+ T cells sorted from blood. The subset here: CD45RO+ cells pooled with CCR7-negative TemRA cells. The receptor was derived from a man aged 25-45 years in good health. The CDR3 protein is CASGKGASGELFF. The DNA of the CDR3 is TGTGCCAGCGGAAAGGGGGCGTCCGGGGAGCTGTTTTTT.